The 27 T cell receptor beta chains reported below all come from one sample, sequenced in a study of identical twins. TCRdb analysed the 5' RACE reads with MiXCR anew, one entry per CDR3 protein. Of more than 400,000 distinct CDR3 sequences detected, 12% to 15% appear once; the ten largest clones hold 0.44%. The data were also submitted as part of a second study, on yellow fever vaccine responses in identical twins.

Specimen: CD4+ T cells sorted from blood. The receptors here all came from a woman aged 18-29 years in good health.

Only a few counts were recorded for this clonotype. This chain connects TRBV2 to TRBJ2-7; D is unclear. V was shortened by 7 bases and J by 5 bases, with 9 bases between the two germline ends. This CDR3 has 11 residues. Germline V CDR1 and CDR2: SNHLY, FYNNEI. CDR3: CASIFHNEQYF. The CDR3 bases are TGTGCCAGCATTTTCCACAACGAGCAGTACTTC.

This clonotype was counted between two and nine times. The chain joins TRBV28 to TRBJ2-1; the match to TRBD1 covers 9 bases. The germline gives CDR1 MDHEN, CDR2 SYDVKM. CDR3 length: 15 amino acids. V shed 3 bases, J shed 10 bases, and the junction held 10 bases outside the gene matches. The CDR3 sequence: CASSLGQGRSMEQFF. The CDR3, as DNA: TGTGCCAGCAGTTTGGGACAGGGTAGGAGTATGGAGCAGTTCTTC.

This clonotype was recorded at least ten times. This chain joins TRBV28 and TRBJ2-1, with 13 positions matching TRBD2. The CDR3 contains 18 residues. V shed 4 bases, J shed 7 bases, and the junction held 13 bases outside the gene matches. CDR1 is MDHEN, CDR2 SYDVKM, per germline. CDR3 sequence reads: CASSSPLRTSGRGNEQFF. CDR3 nucleotide sequence: TGTGCCAGCAGTTCACCACTCCGGACTAGCGGGAGAGGTAATGAGCAGTTCTTC.

In this sample, this clonotype turned up a few times. This chain joins TRBV10-3 and TRBJ2-3; 7 nucleotides align to TRBD2. The CDR3 spans 17 residues. Germline CDR1 and CDR2: ENHRY and SYGVKD. V was pared by 6 bases and J by 0 bases, with 12 bases of the junction left unmatched. CDR3 coding DNA: TGTGCCATCAGGGGCCTGGGGACTACCAGTAGCACAGATACGCAGTATTTT. Translated: CAIRGLGTTSSTDTQYF.

This rearrangement joins TRBV10-1 to TRBJ1-2; maybe TRBD1 (6 bases). Looked up from germline, CDR1 is WNHNN and CDR2 is SYGVQD (reference sequence). V dropped 0 bases and J dropped 5 bases, with 13 bases sitting between them. The length of the CDR3 is 15 residues. The CDR3 protein is CASSESRAGEYGYTF. CDR3 bases: TGCGCCAGCAGTGAGTCGAGGGCAGGGGAATATGGCTACACCTTC.

This clonotype was detected ten times or more. V usage is TRBV12-3 or TRBV12-4 and J usage is TRBJ1-2; 7 bases match TRBD1. The CDR3 covers 16 residues. The J segment lost 0 bases and the V segment lost 3 bases, leaving 7 bases of the junction unmatched. The CDR3 DNA sequence: TGTGCCAGCAGTTTCGTTTCTGGGACAGCTAACTATGGCTACACCTTC. Amino acids: CASSFVSGTANYGYTF.

At least ten counts were recorded for this clonotype. The chain has TRBV2 and TRBJ2-5; 11 bases match TRBD1. Germline CDR1 is SNHLY and CDR2 is FYNNEI. CDR3 length: 14 amino acids. V shed 5 bases and J 4 bases; nucleotides not matched to a gene: 3. The CDR3 DNA reads as TGTGCCAGCAGTCGGACAGGGGGCGGAGAGACCCAGTACTTC. Translation: CASSRTGGGETQYF. The full variable domain, rest sourced from reference TRBV2 and TRBJ2-5, is EPEVTQTPSHQVTQMGQEVILRCVPISNHLYFYWYRQILGQKVEFLVSFYNNEISEKSEIFDDQFSVERPDGSNFTLKIRSTKLEDSAMYFCASSRTGGGETQYFGPGTRLLVL.

This clonotype turned up a few times. The rearrangement uses TRBV6-1 and TRBJ2-1; D uncertain. Trimming pared 7 bases from V and 0 bases from J, leaving 13 bases between. Germline CDR1 reads MNHNS; CDR2 reads SASEGT. The CDR3 consists of 15 residues. The CDR3 DNA is TGTGCCAGCACCGAACGGAGTAGCTCCTACAATGAGCAGTTCTTC. Amino acids: CASTERSSSYNEQFF.

This clonotype was recorded many times. This may stem from a read error, because a much larger clone lies one nucleotide away. The chain employs TRBV24-1 and TRBJ2-2; unclear D gene. CDR3 length: 12 amino acids. Germline V gene lookup returns CDR1 KGHDR and CDR2 SFDVKD. V lost 6 bases, J lost 1 base, and 2 bases lay in between. The CDR3 nucleotides read TGTGCCACCAGTTTGAACACCGGGGAGCTGTTTTTT. Residues: CATSLNTGELFF.

This clonotype was recorded a few times. This rearrangement joins TRBV7-9 to TRBJ2-1; TRBD1 matches at 8 bases. The length of the CDR3 is 16 residues. Per the germline V gene, CDR1 is SEHNR and CDR2 is FQNEAQ (reference sequence). The V gene end was trimmed by 6 bases and the J gene end by 4 bases; junction bases not matched to a gene: 11. Written as DNA, the CDR3 is TGTGCCAGCAGTTTGGGCACAGGGGGGAGATACAATGAGCAGTTCTTC. Translated, it gives CASSLGTGGRYNEQFF.

This clonotype was observed a few times. The rearrangement uses TRBV2 and TRBJ1-5, with D possibly TRBD1 on 6 matching bases. The CDR3 covers 13 residues. Germline V gene data show CDR1 as SNHLY and CDR2 as FYNNEI. V lost 7 bases and J lost 3, with 10 bases in between. CDR3 bases: TGTGCCAGCAAACAGGGACTCAATCAGCCCCAGCATTTT. It codes for CASKQGLNQPQHF.

This clonotype was found many times. This rearrangement joins TRBV29-1 to TRBJ2-7; D not certain. The V end lost 3 bases, the J end lost 3 bases, and 12 bases lay between the germline ends. The CDR3 consists of 13 residues. Germline V lookup: CDR1 SQVTM, CDR2 ANQGSEA. In DNA, the CDR3 is TGCAGCGTTGACAAGGACGGCAACTACGAGCAGTACTTC. This translates into CSVDKDGNYEQYF.

This clonotype was counted between two and nine times. V is TRBV3-1 and J is TRBJ2-3; D not certain. Trimming left V 4 bases short and J 1 base short, with 9 bases between. Germline V gives CDR1 LGHDT, CDR2 YNNKEL (reference sequence). This CDR3 has 14 residues. The CDR3 reads CASSPNPGTDTQYF. The CDR3 DNA sequence: TGTGCCAGCAGCCCCAACCCGGGCACAGATACGCAGTATTTT.

The rearrangement joins TRBV2 to TRBJ2-5; D not resolved. Germline lookup yields CDR1 SNHLY and CDR2 FYNNEI. Trimming pared 3 bases from V and 1 base from J, leaving 9 bases between. The CDR3 is 14 amino acids. The DNA of the CDR3 is TGTGCCAGCAGTGACGTGGGCAGCCAAGAGACCCAGTACTTC. Protein sequence: CASSDVGSQETQYF.

This clonotype showed up just a few times. This sequence joins TRBV9 and TRBJ1-5; D gene ambiguous. The CDR3 runs to 15 residues. V gave up 3 bases and J gave up 3 bases, with 13 bases separating them. CDR1 and CDR2 (germline): SGDLS, YYNGEE. The CDR3 spells CASSAASGFNQPQHF. In nucleotides, the CDR3 is TGTGCCAGCAGCGCTGCTTCGGGTTTCAATCAGCCCCAGCATTTT.

There are a few counts of this clonotype. V and J are TRBV12-3 or TRBV12-4 and TRBJ2-1; D is possibly TRBD2 (6 bases). V lost 1 base, J lost 0 bases, and 13 bases lay in between. The CDR3 contains 17 residues. The CDR3 nucleotides read TGTGCCAGCAGTTTAGAAGGAGGGCAGAACTCCTACAATGAGCAGTTCTTC. Protein product: CASSLEGGQNSYNEQFF.

The rearrangement uses TRBV7-8 and TRBJ2-7; tentatively, D is TRBD2 (5 bases). The germline gives CDR1 SGHVS, CDR2 FQNEAQ. V was shortened by 5 bases and J by 4 bases, with 15 bases between the two germline ends. The CDR3 has 14 residues. This CDR3 reads CASSPVPGFYEQYF. In nucleotides, the CDR3 is TGTGCCAGCAGCCCAGTCCCGGGGTTTTACGAGCAGTACTTC.

The genes are TRBV5-1 and TRBJ1-1; D call uncertain. The CDR3 covers 15 residues. Germline loops: CDR1 SGHRS, CDR2 YFSETQ. Deletions cut 6 bases from V and 4 bases from J, with 19 bases between. The CDR3 nucleotides read TGCGCCAGCACCCCGGTCTCAGGTCGAGGCACTGAAGCTTTCTTT. Amino acid sequence: CASTPVSGRGTEAFF.

The V call is TRBV5-1, the J call TRBJ2-2, with a tentative D call TRBD2 (5 bases). Germline V lookup: CDR1 SGHRS, CDR2 YFSETQ. The CDR3 is made up of 16 amino acids. Between the trimmed V and J ends, which lost 2 bases and 1 base, there was a span of 12 bases. The CDR3 protein is CASSLEAAKNTGELFF. In DNA form, the CDR3 reads TGCGCCAGCAGCTTAGAAGCGGCAAAGAACACCGGGGAGCTGTTTTTT.

This clonotype was seen a few times. The V call is TRBV15, the J call TRBJ2-7, with TRBD2 identical over 10 bases. The CDR3 covers 14 residues. Germline assignment: CDR1 LNHNV and CDR2 YYDKDF (reference sequence). Trimming took 1 base from V and 7 from J; bases not matched to a gene: 4. CDR3 sequence: CATSRGGTSEEQYF. CDR3 nucleotide sequence: TGTGCCACCAGCAGAGGTGGGACTAGCGAGGAGCAGTACTTC.

This clonotype was counted only a few times. This rearrangement joins TRBV29-1 to TRBJ2-5; TRBD2 aligns across 7 bases. The CDR3 is 12 amino acids. CDR1 is SQVTM, CDR2 ANQGSEA, per germline. The J segment lost 3 bases and the V segment lost 7 bases, leaving 5 bases of the junction unmatched. In DNA, the CDR3 is TGCAGCGGGGGGGGGACTAAAGAGACCCAGTACTTC. Translated, it gives CSGGGTKETQYF.

This chain connects TRBV10-3 to TRBJ2-3, with unresolved D. The length of the CDR3 is 13 residues. Germline V CDR1 and CDR2: ENHRY, SYGVKD. Deletions cut 3 bases from V and 4 bases from J, with 8 bases between. CDR3 nucleotide sequence: TGTGCCATCAGTGAAGGTGGTGCAGATACGCAGTATTTT. Encoded protein: CAISEGGADTQYF.

This clonotype was seen a handful of times. V and J are TRBV20-1 and TRBJ2-2; tentatively, D is TRBD1 (5 bases). The CDR3 length is 12 residues. Germline assignment: CDR1 DFQATT and CDR2 SNEGSKA (reference sequence). V lost 7 bases and J 2 bases, leaving 8 bases between the germline ends. This chain's CDR3 is CSVRGNTGELFF. The CDR3 DNA is TGCAGTGTTAGGGGCAACACCGGGGAGCTGTTTTTT.

This clonotype occurred a few times. The V gene is TRBV7-9, the J gene TRBJ2-7; no firm D call. This CDR3 is built from 14 residues. Germline values: CDR1 SEHNR, CDR2 FQNEAQ (reference sequence). The V and J ends lost 5 bases and 5 bases respectively, with 16 bases between them. Written as DNA, the CDR3 is TGTGCCAGCAGCCCCAGGTCAGCCCAGGACGAGCAGTACGTC. The encoded protein is CASSPRSAQDEQYV.

The V and J genes are TRBV7-3 and TRBJ2-3; TRBD2 aligns across 16 bases. The CDR3 is 19 amino acids. The V gene end was trimmed by 5 bases and the J gene end by 0 bases; junction bases not matched to a gene: 8. The germline V gene encodes CDR1 SGHTA and CDR2 FQGTGA. The CDR3 region has the DNA TGTGCCAGCAGCAGGACTCCGGGACTAGCGGGAGGGAGCACAGATACGCAGTATTTT. It yields the protein CASSRTPGLAGGSTDTQYF.

The V call is TRBV20-1, the J call TRBJ2-5, with D unclear. V was cut by 0 bases and J by 5 bases, with 19 bases left in between. The germline gives CDR1 DFQATT, CDR2 SNEGSKA (reference sequence). The length of the CDR3 is 16 residues. The CDR3 sequence: CSARDEVLGRRETQYF. For the CDR3, the DNA is TGCAGTGCTAGAGATGAGGTGTTGGGCCGCCGGGAGACCCAGTACTTC.

The genes are TRBV5-1 and TRBJ2-1; TRBD2 matches at 11 bases. CDR1 is SGHRS and CDR2 is YFSETQ in the germline V gene. The CDR3 has 17 residues. After removal of 0 bases from V and 4 bases from J, the junction contained 6 bases not matched to a gene. As DNA, the CDR3 is TGCGCCAGCAGCTTGGATACTAGCGGGAGACAATACAATGAGCAGTTCTTC. It translates to CASSLDTSGRQYNEQFF.